Each of the 9 T cell receptor beta chains below was sequenced from the same sample in a study of tumor and adjacent non-tumor tissue in lung cancer. This sample's RNA came from whole unsorted tissue. A modified ARM-PCR protocol with three rounds of nested PCR amplified TCRbeta. Each CDR3 protein is one row after TCRdb ran MiXCR on the multiplex PCR reads. The repertoire includes 120,000 to 150,000 distinct CDR3 sequences, 60% to 70% of them detected once, and 18% sits in the top ten. The specimen was lung tumor tissue. Receptors were obtained from a man between 60 and 75 years old with small cell lung cancer.

Only a few counts were recorded for this clonotype. A much larger clone differs by one base, so this may be a read error. The genes are TRBV11-2 and TRBJ2-1; D possibly uses TRBD1 or TRBD2 (5 bases each). V lost 4 bases to trimming and J lost 6 bases, with 13 bases between them. This CDR3 is 14 amino acids long. Germline V CDR1 and CDR2: SGHAT, FQNNGV. CDR3 amino acids: CASSSPGRSNEQFF. CDR3 nucleotide sequence: TGTGCCAGCAGCTCCCCGGGGCGGAGCAATGAGCAGTTCTTC.

This clonotype was seen more than once but under ten times. V and J are TRBV12-3 or TRBV12-4 and TRBJ2-5; TRBD1 might be the D (6 bases). V dropped 4 bases and J dropped 5 bases, with 14 bases sitting between them. The CDR3 has 14 amino acids. CDR3 residues: CASSSWTVRETQYF. In nucleotides, the CDR3 is TGTGCCAGCAGTTCATGGACAGTCAGGGAGACCCAGTACTTC.

This clonotype has at least ten counts. The chain combines TRBV5-4 with TRBJ2-3; no firm D call. Per the germline V gene, CDR1 is SGHNT and CDR2 is YYREEE (reference sequence). This CDR3 has 12 amino acids. V lost 2 bases, J lost 7 bases, and 8 bases lay in between. This CDR3 reads CASSFDGYTQYF. DNA for the CDR3: TGTGCCAGCAGCTTCGACGGTTATACGCAGTATTTT.

A note on this clonotype: A clone one base away is much larger, so this may be a read error. J is TRBJ2-1 and V is TRBV5-4; D not resolved. The length of the CDR3 is 14 residues. Germline CDR1 reads SGHNT; CDR2 reads YYREEE (reference sequence). CDR3 in amino acids: CASSLGRTYNEQLF. CDR3 nucleotides: TGTGCCAGCAGCTTGGGCAGGACCTACAATGAGCAGCTCTTC. The variable domain in full, completed from reference TRBV5-4 and TRBJ2-1, reads ETGVTQSPTHLIKTRGQQVTLRCSSQSGHNTVSWYQQALGQGPQFIFQYYREEENGRGNFPPRFSGLQFPNYSSELNVNALELDDSALYLCASSLGRTYNEQLFGPGTRLTVL.

This sequence joins TRBV4-1 and TRBJ1-1, with a weak D call TRBD1 (5 bases). Germline V lookup: CDR1 MGHRA, CDR2 YSYEKL. The CDR3 is 15 amino acids. Deletions cut 2 bases from V and 7 bases from J, with 17 bases between. The CDR3 region has the DNA TGCGCCAGCAGCCAACCCCAGCGGGGCCCCATTGAAGCTTTCTTT. Translated, it gives CASSQPQRGPIEAFF.

A few counts support this clonotype. V gene TRBV20-1 combines with J gene TRBJ1-4, with D unclear. Trimming pared 6 bases from V and 4 bases from J, leaving 12 bases between. The germline gives CDR1 DFQATT, CDR2 SNEGSKA (reference sequence). The CDR3 is 13 amino acids. This CDR3 is CSAGDLINEKLFF. CDR3 nucleotide sequence: TGCAGTGCGGGAGATCTGATTAATGAAAAACTGTTTTTT.

Points on this clonotype: Just one base apart from a much larger clone, this may be a read error. V gene TRBV20-1 combines with J gene TRBJ1-2; 8 bases map to TRBD1. This CDR3 region has 13 residues. Germline V gives CDR1 DFQATT, CDR2 SNEGSKA (reference sequence). The junction had 9 bases not matched to a gene; V was cut back by 6 bases and J by 6 bases. The CDR3 DNA sequence: TGCAGTGCGGGGTCGGGACAGGAGCATGGCTACACCTTC. Protein product: CSAGSGQEHGYTF.

About this clonotype: The conserved final phenylalanine or tryptophan is absent from the CDR3, which likely points to a read error. It is unclear where the CDR3 begins or ends on the DNA, so no DNA is shown, and the CDR3 is as TCRdb lists it. This chain links TRBV11-2 with TRBJ1-2; the D call in the table, TRBD1, was not verified against the DNA. The CDR3 spans 13 residues, counting both ends. Germline-derived CDR1 and CDR2 are SGHAT and FQNNGV. CDR3 loop: CASRPTGATGYSL.

The chain employs TRBV29-1 and TRBJ2-7; D not resolved. Trimming removed 2 bases from V and 3 bases from J, with 17 bases in between. The V gene's germline CDR1 is SQVTM and CDR2 ANQGSEA. CDR3 length equals 15 residues. This CDR3 is CSVENGAPDLYEQYV. The DNA for the CDR3 is TGCAGCGTTGAAAACGGAGCCCCTGATCTCTACGAGCAGTACGTC.